Sequencing of this T cell receptor (beta chain) was carried out in a study of blood T cell repertoires in COVID-19. In the original processing: The authors estimated nucleated cell counts from reference gene primer amplification. The protocol was immunoSEQ multiplex PCR, while the TCRdb copy is restricted to in-frame clones and leaves out a portion. V, J and clone size were drawn from that table, and D and trimming were deduced from the DNA. Of some 95,000 clones listed, over 60% were seen once; the top ten hold roughly 6.6%. The clonotype originates from a man aged 65-85 years with acute or convalescent COVID-19. Specimen: peripheral blood.

CDR3 DNA: TGTGCCAGCAACCCAATGTTAAGGGGCACCTACGAGCAGTACTTC. This codes for CASNPMLRGTYEQYF. The V gene is TRBV5-6, the J gene TRBJ2-7, with a tentative D call TRBD1 (5 bases). The CDR3 is 15 residues long. The V gene lost 6 bases and the J gene lost 2 bases, with 18 bases spanning the gap. From germline, CDR1 is SGHDT and CDR2 YYEEEE.